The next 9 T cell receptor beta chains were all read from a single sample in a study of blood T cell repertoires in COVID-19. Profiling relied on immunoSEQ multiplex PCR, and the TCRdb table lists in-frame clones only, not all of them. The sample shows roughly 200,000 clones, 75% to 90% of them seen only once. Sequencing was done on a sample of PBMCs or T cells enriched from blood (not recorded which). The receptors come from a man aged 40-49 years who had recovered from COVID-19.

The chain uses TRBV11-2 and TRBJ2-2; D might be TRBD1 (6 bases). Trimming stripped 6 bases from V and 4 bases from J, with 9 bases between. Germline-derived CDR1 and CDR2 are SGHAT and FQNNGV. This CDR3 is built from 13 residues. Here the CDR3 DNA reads TGTGCCAGCAGTAGGACAGTCACCGGGGAGCTGTTTTTT. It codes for CASSRTVTGELFF.

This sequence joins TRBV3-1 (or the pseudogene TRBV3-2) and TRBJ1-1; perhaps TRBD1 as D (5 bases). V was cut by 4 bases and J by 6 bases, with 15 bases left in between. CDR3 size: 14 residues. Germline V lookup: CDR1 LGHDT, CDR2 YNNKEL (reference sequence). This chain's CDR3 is CASSRVSRVSEAFF. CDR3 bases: TGTGCCAGCAGCCGAGTATCCAGGGTTTCTGAAGCTTTCTTT.

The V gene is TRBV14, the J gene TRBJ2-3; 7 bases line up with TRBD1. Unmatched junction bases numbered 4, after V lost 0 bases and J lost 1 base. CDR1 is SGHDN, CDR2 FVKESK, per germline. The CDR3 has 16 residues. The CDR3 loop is CASSQEAGGGTDTQYF. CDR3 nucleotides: TGTGCCAGCAGCCAAGAAGCAGGGGGTGGCACAGATACGCAGTATTTT.

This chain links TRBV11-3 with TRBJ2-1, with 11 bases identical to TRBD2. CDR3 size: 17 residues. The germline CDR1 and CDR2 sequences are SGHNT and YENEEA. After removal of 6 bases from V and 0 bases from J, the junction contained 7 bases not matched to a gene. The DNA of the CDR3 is TGTGCCAGCAGGGGGCCTAGCGGGGGGCACTCCTACAATGAGCAGTTCTTC. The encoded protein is CASRGPSGGHSYNEQFF. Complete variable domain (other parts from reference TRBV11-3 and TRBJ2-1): EAGVVQSPRYKIIEKKQPVAFWCNPISGHNTLYWYLQNLGQGPELLIRYENEEAVDDSQLPKDRFSAERLKGVDSTLKIQPAELGDSAVYLCASRGPSGGHSYNEQFFGPGTRLTVL.

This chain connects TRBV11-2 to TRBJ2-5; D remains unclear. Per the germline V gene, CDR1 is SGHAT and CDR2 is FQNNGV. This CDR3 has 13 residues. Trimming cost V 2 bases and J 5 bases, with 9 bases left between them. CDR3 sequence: CASSLPTLETQYF. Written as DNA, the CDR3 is TGTGCCAGCAGCTTACCTACTTTGGAGACCCAGTACTTC.

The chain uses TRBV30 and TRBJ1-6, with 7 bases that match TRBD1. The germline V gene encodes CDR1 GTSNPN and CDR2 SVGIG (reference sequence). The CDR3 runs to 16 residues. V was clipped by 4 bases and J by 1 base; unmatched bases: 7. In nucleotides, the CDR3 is TGTGCCTGGACTTTGACAGGGATTTCCTATAATTCACCCCTCCACTTT. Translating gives CAWTLTGISYNSPLHF.

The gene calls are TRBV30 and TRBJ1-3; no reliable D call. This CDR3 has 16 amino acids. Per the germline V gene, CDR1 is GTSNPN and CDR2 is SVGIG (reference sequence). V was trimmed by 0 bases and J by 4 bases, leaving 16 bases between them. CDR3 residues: CAWSVADPRTGNTIYF. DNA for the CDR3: TGTGCCTGGAGTGTAGCGGACCCAAGGACCGGAAACACCATATATTTT.

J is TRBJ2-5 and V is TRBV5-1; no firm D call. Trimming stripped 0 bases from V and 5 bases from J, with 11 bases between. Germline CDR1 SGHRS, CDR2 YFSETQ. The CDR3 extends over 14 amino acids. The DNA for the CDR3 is TGCGCCAGCAGCTTGGGGTCTGCTCGGGAGACCCAGTACTTC. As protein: CASSLGSARETQYF.

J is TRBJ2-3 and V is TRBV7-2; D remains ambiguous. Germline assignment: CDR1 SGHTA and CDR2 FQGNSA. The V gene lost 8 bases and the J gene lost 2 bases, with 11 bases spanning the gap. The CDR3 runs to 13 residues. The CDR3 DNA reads TGTGCCAGCCGGAGAGTTCCCACAGATACGCAGTATTTT. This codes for CASRRVPTDTQYF.